The next 21 T cell receptor beta chains were all read from a single sample in a study of tumor-infiltrating lymphocytes in primary liver carcinoma. Making TCR beta cDNA involved roughly 0.55 ug total RNA and a constant-region primer. Employing slightly modified ARM-PCR, three nested multiplex PCR rounds were run, and these gave rise to the TCR beta libraries. Two initial PCR rounds of roughly 10 cycles each paired TRBV1-TRBV30 forward primers with a C-beta reverse primer. TCRdb re-called the multiplex PCR reads through MiXCR, storing one row per CDR3 protein. The sample consists of some 200,000 distinct CDR3 sequences, about 65% of them appearing once. It was unsorted whole blood that yielded blood RNA, and germline DNA was also extracted. The sample comprised peripheral blood. The receptors originated from a woman aged 55 to 70 with primary liver carcinoma and hepatitis B virus infection.

To note about this clonotype: The junction departs from germline at one end; a sequencing error may be responsible. The chain uses TRBV28 and TRBJ2-1, with D possibly TRBD1 on 6 matching bases. The germline gives CDR1 MDHEN, CDR2 SYDVKM. CDR3 length: 14 residues. This CDR3 is CANSFPDRLNEQFF. The CDR3 DNA follows: TGTGCCAACAGTTTCCCGGACAGACTCAATGAGCAGTTCTTC.

Only one count was recorded for this clonotype. Germline and junction disagree at one end, which may indicate a read error. The chain's CDR3 is CACSLDWTGPYEQYF. The CDR3 nucleotides read TGTGCCTGCAGCTTAGATTGGACAGGACCTTACGAGCAGTATTTC. The chain links TRBV11-2 to TRBJ2-7; the match to TRBD1 covers 7 bases. The length of the CDR3 is 15 residues. The germline V gene encodes CDR1 SGHAT and CDR2 FQNNGV.

On this clonotype: No conserved phenylalanine or tryptophan ends this CDR3, so it is likely a read error. This sequence joins TRBV6-1 and TRBJ1-4, with no clear D. With 4 bases removed from V and 0 bases from J, the gap between germline ends came to 3 bases. CDR1 MNHNS and CDR2 SASEGT come from the germline V gene. The CDR3 sequence is 13 residues long. For the CDR3, the DNA is TGTGCCAGCAGTGTTACAACTAATGAAAAACTGTTTTTA. Protein sequence: CASSVTTNEKLFL.

This clonotype appeared a single time. It is unclear where the CDR3 begins or ends on the DNA, so no DNA is shown, and the CDR3 is as TCRdb lists it. V is TRBV11-2 and J is TRBJ1-1; the table calls TRBD1, which could not be checked here. The V gene's germline CDR1 is SGHAT and CDR2 FQNNGV. 15 amino acids form the CDR3, both terminal residues included. The CDR3 sequence is CASSFGQGWNTEAFF.

With regard to this clonotype: It is likely a read error, because the conserved phenylalanine at the end of the CDR3 is missing. V is TRBV5-5 and J is TRBJ1-6; 9 bases match TRBD1. The CDR3 consists of 15 residues. CDR1 is SGHKS and CDR2 is YYEKEE in the germline V gene (reference sequence). This CDR3 reads CASNLRTGDNSPLHY. CDR3 coding DNA: TGTGCTAGCAACTTGAGGACAGGGGATAATTCACCCCTCCACTAT.

A note on this clonotype: This may come from a read error, since a much larger clone is one base off. The chain links TRBV6-6 to TRBJ2-1, with 10 nucleotides matching TRBD2. This CDR3 region has 16 residues. Germline V gene data show CDR1 as MNHNY and CDR2 as SVGAGI (reference sequence). The CDR3 nucleotides read TGTACCAGCAGTTACAATAGCGGGAGGTGGAGCAATGAGCAGTTCTTC. The encoded protein is CTSSYNSGRWSNEQFF.

The chain has TRBV6-5 and TRBJ2-1, with a weak D call TRBD2 (7 bases). This CDR3 spans 13 amino acids. Germline V gene sequence: CDR1 MNHEY, CDR2 SVGAGI. V lost 10 bases to trimming and J lost 7 bases, with 17 bases between them. The CDR3 DNA sequence: TGTGCCAATCAAAGGGGGGGGGCTAATGAGCAGTTCTTC. It codes for CANQRGGANEQFF.

This clonotype was seen repeatedly, ten times or more. The chain links TRBV29-1 to TRBJ1-2; perhaps TRBD1 as D (5 bases). CDR1 and CDR2 (germline): SQVTM, ANQGSEA. Trimming removed 1 base from V and 6 bases from J, with 12 bases in between. The CDR3 has 13 amino acids. The CDR3 protein is CSVEGAWGNGYTF. The CDR3 DNA follows: TGCAGCGTTGAAGGGGCCTGGGGGAATGGCTACACCTTC.

As to this clonotype: A junction boundary mismatches the germline segment, possibly from a read error. V usage is TRBV11-2 and J usage is TRBJ1-5; D might be TRBD1 (6 bases). The germline V gene has CDR1 SGHAT and CDR2 FQNNGV. The CDR3 length is 15 residues. In DNA form, the CDR3 reads TGCGCCAGCAACTTACGGGGGGCGAGCAATCAGCCCCAGCATTTT. This translates into CASNLRGASNQPQHF.

This clonotype came up many times. This rearrangement joins TRBV11-2 to TRBJ2-3; D remains ambiguous. The CDR3 covers 12 residues. V gave up 6 bases and J gave up 4 bases, with 8 bases separating them. Germline CDR1 and CDR2: SGHAT and FQNNGV. This CDR3 is CASSVIPDTQYF. DNA for the CDR3: TGTGCCAGCAGTGTTATACCAGATACGCAGTATTTT.

About this clonotype itself: The junction departs from germline at one end; a sequencing error may be responsible. This sequence joins TRBV11-2 and TRBJ2-5, with D possibly TRBD1 on 6 matching bases. Germline V gene data show CDR1 as SGHAT and CDR2 as FQNNGV. The CDR3 is 17 amino acids. CDR3 sequence (DNA): TGTGCCAGCATCTTAGATGGCAGGGGTGCGGGCGCTGAGACCCAGTACTTC. Translating it yields CASILDGRGAGAETQYF.

Details on this clonotype: One end of the junction does not line up with germline, which may come from a read error. This chain links TRBV12-3 or TRBV12-4 with TRBJ2-4; D is unclear. The CDR3 sequence is 15 residues long. The chain's CDR3 is CASNQAAGTKNIQYF. The CDR3 region has the DNA TGTGCCAGCAACCAGGCCGCAGGAACCAAAAACATTCAGTATTTC.

As concerns this clonotype: One end of the junction does not line up with germline, which may come from a read error. V is TRBV29-1 and J is TRBJ2-1, with D possibly matching TRBD1 (6 bases). The CDR3 has 14 amino acids. CDR1 and CDR2 (germline): SQVTM, ANQGSEA. The CDR3, as DNA: TGCAGCGTTTCCCGATCACAGGGAGAATATGAGCAGATCTTC. The encoded protein is CSVSRSQGEYEQIF.

As to this clonotype: The junction and the germline gene differ at one end; a read error may be behind it. For the CDR3, the DNA is TGTGCCAGCAGTAGAGATCGGGGCAGCAGTCAGCTCCAGCATTTT. It translates to CASSRDRGSSQLQHF. The chain is built from TRBV6-5 and TRBJ1-5; possibly TRBD1 for D (5 bases). Germline V gene data show CDR1 as MNHEY and CDR2 as SVGAGI. The CDR3 is 15 amino acids.

This clonotype was counted at least ten times. The CDR3 reads CASPNRDRAGELFF. DNA for the CDR3: TGTGCCAGCCCAAACAGGGATAGGGCCGGGGAGCTGTTTTTT. V is TRBV6-1 and J is TRBJ2-2, with D possibly TRBD1 on 6 matching bases. Germline-derived CDR1 and CDR2 are MNHNS and SASEGT. This CDR3 is built from 14 residues. V lost 8 bases and J 6 bases, leaving 16 bases between the germline ends.

About this clonotype itself: A junction end diverges from the germline sequence, so it may reflect a read error. The CDR3 region is CASRGRQGYAKNILYF. CDR3 DNA: TGTGCCAGCAGAGGGAGACAGGGCTACGCCAAAAACATTCTGTACTTC. This chain uses TRBV6-6 with TRBJ2-4; 7 positions match TRBD1. Germline CDR1 reads MNHNY; CDR2 reads SVGAGI (reference sequence). This CDR3 is 16 amino acids long.

This clonotype was counted many times. The chain is built from TRBV5-1 and TRBJ2-1; D possibly uses TRBD1 or TRBD2 (5 bases each). V lost 0 bases to trimming and J lost 7 bases, with 17 bases between them. This CDR3 comprises 16 residues. Germline values: CDR1 SGHRS, CDR2 YFSETQ. This CDR3 is CASSLAGRGALNEQFF. In DNA, the CDR3 is TGCGCCAGCAGCTTGGCGGGACGGGGAGCCCTTAATGAGCAGTTCTTC.

The gene calls are TRBV2 and TRBJ2-7; TRBD2 might be the D (6 bases). The CDR3 length is 14 residues. With 6 bases removed from V and 0 bases from J, the gap between germline ends came to 12 bases. Germline loops: CDR1 SNHLY, CDR2 FYNNEI. The CDR3 coding sequence is TGTGCCAGCAGCCCGACGGGAGCCTCCTACGAGCAGTACTTC. It encodes CASSPTGASYEQYF.

This clonotype has a count of ten or more. This chain links TRBV6-1 with TRBJ2-3; 12 bases agree with TRBD2. The germline CDR1 and CDR2 sequences are MNHNS and SASEGT. V lost 4 bases, J lost 4 bases, and 0 bases stayed unmatched. The CDR3 runs to 14 residues. CDR3 nucleotide sequence: TGTGCCAGCAGTGGACTAGCGGGAGCAGATACGCAGTATTTT. Translated, it gives CASSGLAGADTQYF.

In the case of this clonotype: A read error is likely, as this CDR3 ends without the conserved phenylalanine or tryptophan. This chain's CDR3 is CASARTSAGSRQFL. In DNA, the CDR3 is TGTGCCAGCGCACGGACTAGCGCCGGCTCGAGACAGTTCTTG. This sequence joins TRBV11-2 and TRBJ2-1; 9 nucleotides align to TRBD2. The germline V gene encodes CDR1 SGHAT and CDR2 FQNNGV. Unmatched junction bases numbered 15, after V lost 8 bases and J lost 13 bases. CDR3 length: 14 amino acids.

The rearrangement uses TRBV11-2 and TRBJ2-1; D remains unclear. The germline V and J ends were trimmed by 4 bases and 3 bases, with 10 bases remaining between them. Germline CDR1 SGHAT, CDR2 FQNNGV. The CDR3 has 14 amino acids. CDR3 DNA: TGTGCCAGCAGCTATCCCATCCGCTACAATGAGCAGTTCTTC. Amino acid sequence: CASSYPIRYNEQFF.